What follows are 29 T cell receptor beta chains derived from one specimen sequenced in a study of cytomegalovirus exposure and HLA in healthy donors. Primers: 60 Vbeta forward and 13 Jbeta reverse. The repertoire was sequenced with immunoSEQ multiplex PCR; TCRdb's copy has only in-frame clones and lacks some. Seen here are under 150,000 clones, around four fifths observed once, and the top ten hold less than 1.5%. Sequenced input: PBMCs. The source of these receptors is a male donor in good health and CMV-seropositive.

The chain carries TRBV11-2 and TRBJ2-1, with 8 bases fitting TRBD1. Trimming cost V 6 bases and J 0 bases; bases outside gene matches: 7. The CDR3 length is 16 residues. The germline CDR1 and CDR2 sequences are SGHAT and FQNNGV. The CDR3 nucleotides are TGTGCCAGCAGTCAGGTTACAGGGGGCTCCTACAATGAGCAGTTCTTC. Its translation is CASSQVTGGSYNEQFF.

The chain uses TRBV6-5 and TRBJ2-5; the match to TRBD2 covers 9 bases. The last part of the DNA fits TRBJ2-7 better; the J call may be wrong. This CDR3 region has 15 residues. The germline V gene encodes CDR1 MNHEY and CDR2 SVGAGI. The CDR3 loop is CASSYGTSRAYEQYF. CDR3 DNA: TGTGCCAGCAGTTACGGGACTAGCCGAGCCTACGAGCAGTACTTC.

This rearrangement joins TRBV6-1 to TRBJ2-5, with D possibly being TRBD2 (6 bases). CDR1 is MNHNS and CDR2 is SASEGT in the germline V gene. The CDR3 contains 14 residues. Trimming pared 3 bases from V and 1 base from J, leaving 9 bases between. In nucleotides, the CDR3 is TGTGCCAGCAGTGACGCGGGAATCCAAGAGACCCAGTACTTC. The encoded protein is CASSDAGIQETQYF.

The chain is built from TRBV5-1 and TRBJ2-7; a weak D match, TRBD2 (6 bases). CDR1 SGHRS and CDR2 YFSETQ come from the germline V gene. The CDR3 has 15 amino acids. Trimming stripped 0 bases from V and 3 bases from J, with 13 bases between. CDR3 loop: CASSLAGVLGYEQYF. CDR3 nucleotides: TGCGCCAGCAGCTTGGCGGGGGTGCTCGGCTACGAGCAGTACTTC.

This clone was seen a single time. The J gene is TRBJ2-1, the V gene TRBV19; D unclear. V lost 2 bases and J lost 2, with 7 bases in between. From germline, CDR1 is LNHDA and CDR2 SQIVND (reference sequence). The CDR3 has 14 amino acids. The CDR3 nucleotides are TGTGCCAGTAGTATAAGTCAGGCCTACAATGAGCAGTTCTTC. This encodes CASSISQAYNEQFF.

For the CDR3, the DNA is TGCGCCAGCAGCGACGGGGACAGGGGCTACGAGCAGTACTTC. Translating gives CASSDGDRGYEQYF. The chain combines TRBV4-1 with TRBJ2-7; TRBD1 matches at 10 bases. CDR1 is MGHRA, CDR2 YSYEKL, per germline. Trimming at V came to 5 bases and at J to 3 bases, leaving 4 bases not matched to a gene. The CDR3 totals 14 residues.

In this sample, this clone turned up a few times. The chain couples TRBV28 to TRBJ2-7; 14 bases agree with TRBD2. The V and J ends lost 6 bases and 5 bases, in that order; junction bases with no gene match: 9. The CDR3 contains 16 residues. The V gene's germline CDR1 is MDHEN and CDR2 SYDVKM. This CDR3 reads CASSQGLAGEYHEQYF. The CDR3 coding sequence is TGTGCCAGCAGCCAGGGACTAGCGGGAGAGTACCACGAGCAGTACTTC. Variable domain in full (rest from reference TRBV28 and TRBJ2-7): DVKVTQSSRYLVKRTGEKVFLECVQDMDHENMFWYRQDPGLGLRLIYFSYDVKMKEKGDIPEGYSVSREKKERFSLILESASTNQTSMYLCASSQGLAGEYHEQYFGPGTRLTVT.

The V gene is TRBV2, the J gene TRBJ1-2; D ambiguous. CDR3 length: 16 amino acids. Trimming removed 3 bases at V and 2 bases at J, with 16 bases between. In germline, CDR1 is SNHLY, CDR2 FYNNEI. This chain's CDR3 is CASSDHLRGINYGYTF. Here the CDR3 DNA reads TGTGCCAGCAGTGACCATTTGCGCGGTATAAACTATGGCTACACCTTC. The variable domain in full, with the rest retrieved from reference TRBV2 and TRBJ1-2, is EPEVTQTPSHQVTQMGQEVILRCVPISNHLYFYWYRQILGQKVEFLVSFYNNEISEKSEIFDDQFSVERPDGSNFTLKIRSTKLEDSAMYFCASSDHLRGINYGYTFGSGTRLTVV.

The rearrangement joins TRBV5-1 to TRBJ2-7; 7 bases fit TRBD1. The CDR3 contains 15 residues. V shed 4 bases, J shed 1 base, and the junction held 8 bases outside the gene matches. Germline CDR1 and CDR2: SGHRS and YFSETQ. CDR3 sequence: CASSIGAGGSYEQYF. The CDR3 nucleotides are TGCGCCAGCAGCATTGGGGCAGGGGGTTCCTACGAGCAGTACTTC.

The chain is built from TRBV19 and TRBJ1-6; D is undetermined. V lost 6 bases and J lost 8, with 8 bases in between. Germline V gives CDR1 LNHDA, CDR2 SQIVND (reference sequence). The CDR3 spans 12 residues. CDR3 loop: CASRDQDSPLHF. CDR3 sequence (DNA): TGTGCCAGTAGGGATCAGGATTCACCCCTCCACTTT.

V and J are TRBV4-3 and TRBJ2-1; no clear D. Germline V CDR1 and CDR2: LGHNA, YSLEER. Trimming shortened V by 3 bases and J by 6 bases, and 3 bases separated the two germline ends. This CDR3 has 11 residues. CDR3 amino acids: CASSHRNEQFF. The CDR3, as DNA: TGCGCCAGCAGCCACCGCAATGAGCAGTTCTTC.

The J gene is TRBJ1-6, the V gene TRBV19, with TRBD1 matching 9 bases. This CDR3 has 15 residues. After removal of 1 base from V and 10 bases from J, the junction contained 5 bases not matched to a gene. Germline V gives CDR1 LNHDA, CDR2 SQIVND (reference sequence). CDR3 sequence reads: CASSIAGQGKSPLHF. The DNA for the CDR3 is TGTGCCAGTAGTATAGCAGGACAGGGGAAGTCACCCCTCCACTTT.

The chain uses TRBV29-1 and TRBJ2-1, with 8 nucleotides matching TRBD2. Per germline, CDR1 SQVTM and CDR2 ANQGSEA. The CDR3 totals 15 residues. Trimming took 6 bases from V and 1 from J; bases not matched to a gene: 8. CDR3 sequence reads: CSVDTGTRSYNEQFF. DNA of the CDR3: TGCAGCGTCGATACCGGGACTAGATCCTACAATGAGCAGTTCTTC.

J is TRBJ2-1 and V is TRBV20-1, with no clear D. Trimming took 7 bases from V and 0 from J, leaving 4 bases between them. The CDR3 length is 11 residues. Germline loops: CDR1 DFQATT, CDR2 SNEGSKA (reference sequence). CDR3 residues: CSGRSYNEQFF. The CDR3 DNA reads as TGCAGTGGTCGCTCCTACAATGAGCAGTTCTTC.

The chain is built from TRBV11-2 and TRBJ2-5; TRBD2 matches 8 bases. Germline V gene sequence: CDR1 SGHAT, CDR2 FQNNGV. The CDR3 loop spans 16 amino acids. Trimming at V came to 1 base and at J to 5 bases, leaving 9 bases not matched to a gene. CDR3 nucleotides: TGTGCCAGCAGCTTAGCGGGAGGGCCGTTTTTGGAGACCCAGTACTTC. This gives the protein CASSLAGGPFLETQYF.

This clone was seen just once. J is TRBJ2-3 and V is TRBV7-2, with a tentative D call TRBD2 (6 bases). The CDR3 covers 15 residues. In germline, CDR1 is SGHTA, CDR2 FQGNSA. Trimming cost V 4 bases and J 4 bases, with 15 bases left between them. CDR3 sequence: CASSSSEVGPDTQYF. CDR3 bases: TGTGCCAGCAGCTCTAGCGAAGTGGGCCCAGATACGCAGTATTTT.

This rearrangement joins TRBV6-5 to TRBJ1-3; tentatively, D is TRBD1 (5 bases). Trimming stripped 6 bases from V and 4 bases from J, with 13 bases between. The germline V gene encodes CDR1 MNHEY and CDR2 SVGAGI. The CDR3 spans 14 residues. The CDR3 nucleotides are TGTGCCAGCAGCCACCAGGGTCGGGGAAACACCATATATTTT. Encoded protein: CASSHQGRGNTIYF.

The chain couples TRBV7-9 to TRBJ2-1, with D hard to call. This CDR3 is built from 11 residues. The V gene's germline CDR1 is SEHNR and CDR2 FQNEAQ (reference sequence). V gave up 6 bases and J gave up 8 bases, with 8 bases separating them. The CDR3 nucleotides are TGTGCCAGCAGTTCCTTAGATGAGCAGTTCTTC. Translated: CASSSLDEQFF.

This chain links TRBV19 with TRBJ2-7; D is perhaps TRBD1 (5 bases). The V and J ends lost 3 bases and 3 bases respectively, with 9 bases between them. The CDR3 runs to 13 residues. Germline assignment: CDR1 LNHDA and CDR2 SQIVND (reference sequence). CDR3 sequence (DNA): TGTGCCAGTAGTATCGGACACCGCTACGAGCAGTACTTC. Translated: CASSIGHRYEQYF.

The CDR3 sequence: CASSVSDVDTQYF. CDR3 bases: TGTGCCAGCAGCGTTAGCGATGTTGATACGCAGTATTTT. The chain combines TRBV5-4 with TRBJ2-3; the D gene is possibly TRBD2 (5 bases). CDR1 is SGHNT, CDR2 YYREEE, per germline (reference sequence). This CDR3 region has 13 residues. The V and J ends lost 4 bases and 6 bases respectively, with 12 bases between them.

The V call is TRBV18, the J call TRBJ2-2; possible D gene TRBD2, 5 bases. CDR3 length: 13 amino acids. Trimming took 0 bases from V and 6 from J, leaving 5 bases between them. Germline V gene data show CDR1 as KGHSH and CDR2 as LQKENI. The CDR3 spells CASSPPGAGELFF. In DNA, the CDR3 is TGTGCCAGCTCACCACCCGGGGCCGGGGAGCTGTTTTTT. Supplemented by reference TRBV18 and TRBJ2-2, the full variable domain reads NAGVMQNPRHLVRRRGQEARLRCSPMKGHSHVYWYRQLPEEGLKFMVYLQKENIIDESGMPKERFSAEFPKEGPSILRIQQVVRGDSAAYFCASSPPGAGELFFGEGSRLTVL.

The chain links TRBV5-6 to TRBJ1-1; D is perhaps TRBD1 (6 bases). The V end lost 4 bases, the J end lost 6 bases, and 13 bases lay between the germline ends. The germline CDR1 and CDR2 sequences are SGHDT and YYEEEE. The CDR3 consists of 13 residues. This CDR3 is CASSRGIGAEAFF. CDR3 DNA sequence: TGTGCCAGCAGCAGGGGGATTGGCGCTGAAGCTTTCTTT.

The V and J genes are TRBV5-1 and TRBJ2-7; TRBD2 agrees at 11 bases. Germline CDR1 reads SGHRS; CDR2 reads YFSETQ. Losses at the gene ends were 4 bases for V and 2 bases for J; bases not matched to a gene: 5. The CDR3 contains 15 residues. CDR3 amino acids: CASSPRLAGTYEQYF. Here the CDR3 DNA reads TGCGCCAGCAGCCCCAGACTAGCGGGAACCTACGAGCAGTACTTC.

This clone was observed a few times. This sequence joins TRBV4-3 and TRBJ2-1, with D tentatively TRBD2 (5 bases). The CDR3 covers 16 residues. Germline V lookup: CDR1 LGHNA, CDR2 YSLEER. Trimming took 0 bases from V and 2 from J, leaving 11 bases between them. The CDR3 sequence: CASSQDDYAAYNEQFF. The CDR3 coding sequence is TGCGCCAGCAGCCAAGATGACTACGCAGCCTACAATGAGCAGTTCTTC.

The V gene is TRBV28, the J gene TRBJ2-7, with D tentatively TRBD2 (5 bases). The CDR3 contains 10 residues. V was clipped by 8 bases and J by 3 bases, with 5 bases between them. Germline-derived CDR1 and CDR2 are MDHEN and SYDVKM. CDR3 loop: CASGLYEQYF. Here the CDR3 DNA reads TGTGCCAGCGGACTCTACGAGCAGTACTTC.

This clone was picked up one time. Written as DNA, the CDR3 is TGCGCCAGCAGCCAAGCACCGGGGAAGGGCCAGCCCCAGCATTTT. It translates to CASSQAPGKGQPQHF. The chain has TRBV4-1 and TRBJ1-5; no firm D call. Deletions cut 1 base from V and 7 bases from J, with 14 bases between. This CDR3 is built from 15 residues. CDR1 MGHRA and CDR2 YSYEKL come from the germline V gene.

CDR3 protein: CASSLQERGDYNEQFF. The CDR3, as DNA: TGCGCCAGCAGCTTGCAGGAGCGGGGGGACTACAATGAGCAGTTCTTC. This sequence joins TRBV5-1 and TRBJ2-1; TRBD2 matches 9 bases. The CDR3 spans 16 residues. Germline lookup yields CDR1 SGHRS and CDR2 YFSETQ. V was pared by 1 base and J by 3 bases, with 5 bases of the junction left unmatched.

The gene calls are TRBV6-5 and TRBJ1-2; no firm D call. Germline values: CDR1 MNHEY, CDR2 SVGAGI. The V end lost 4 bases, the J end lost 5 bases, and 8 bases lay between the germline ends. The CDR3 is 12 residues long. The CDR3 region has the DNA TGTGCCAGCAGTTCCGACGGGTATGGCTACACCTTC. It translates to CASSSDGYGYTF.

In its sample, this clone was seen once. This chain joins TRBV19 and TRBJ1-1, with D tentatively TRBD1 (5 bases). CDR1 and CDR2 from the germline V gene are LNHDA and SQIVND (reference sequence). This CDR3 comprises 13 residues. V was pared by 5 bases and J by 1 base, with 8 bases between. In DNA form, the CDR3 reads TGTGCCAGTAGTTTCGGGGGGAACACTGAAGCTTTCTTT. It yields the protein CASSFGGNTEAFF.